The 14 T cell receptor beta chains given below trace back to one sample, sequenced in a study of blood T cell repertoires in COVID-19. TCRdb's table, derived via immunoSEQ multiplex PCR, lists solely in-frame clones and lacks some. The sample holds roughly 390,000 clones, 85% seen once. The sequencing input was peripheral blood. Source of these receptors: a woman aged 18-30 years with acute or convalescent COVID-19.

The chain recombines TRBV11-2 with TRBJ2-3, with TRBD1 as a possible D gene (6 bases). V was clipped by 3 bases and J by 2 bases, with 9 bases between them. The CDR3 is 14 amino acids. Germline values: CDR1 SGHAT, CDR2 FQNNGV. CDR3 amino acids: CASSLGAVTDTQYF. The CDR3 DNA is TGTGCCAGCAGCTTGGGGGCAGTCACAGATACGCAGTATTTT. The whole variable domain, remainder taken from reference TRBV11-2 and TRBJ2-3, is EAGVAQSPRYKIIEKRQSVAFWCNPISGHATLYWYQQILGQGPKLLIQFQNNGVVDDSQLPKDRFSAERLKGVDSTLKIQPAKLEDSAVYLCASSLGAVTDTQYFGPGTRLTVL.

The V and J genes are TRBV6-1 and TRBJ1-6; D ambiguous. The V gene's germline CDR1 is MNHNS and CDR2 SASEGT. The CDR3 is made up of 15 amino acids. Trimming took off 3 bases at V and 0 bases at J, with 6 bases between the two ends. CDR3 sequence (DNA): TGTGCCAGCAGTGAGGGCAGCTCCTATAATTCACCCCTCCACTTT. Protein product: CASSEGSSYNSPLHF.

This clone was counted at least ten times. The chain couples TRBV11-1 to TRBJ1-1; D perhaps matches TRBD1 (6 bases). The CDR3 runs 14 residues. Trimming shortened V by 6 bases and J by 8 bases, and 19 bases separated the two germline ends. Germline V gene sequence: CDR1 SGHAT, CDR2 FQDESV (reference sequence). CDR3 in DNA: TGTGCCAGCAGACGACGGAGTGGGGGCACGGAAGCTTTCTTT. Protein: CASRRRSGGTEAFF.

The gene calls are TRBV12-3 or TRBV12-4 and TRBJ2-1; no firm D call. The CDR3 runs to 13 residues. The germline V and J ends were trimmed by 2 bases and 8 bases, with 10 bases remaining between them. The CDR3 nucleotides are TGTGCCAGCAGTTTAAAGAATGGCTATGAGCAGTTCTTC. Its translation: CASSLKNGYEQFF.

V gene TRBV19 combines with J gene TRBJ1-1; 8 bases line up with TRBD1. Germline V CDR1 and CDR2: LNHDA, SQIVND (reference sequence). V dropped 5 bases and J dropped 8; count of bases not matched to a gene: 10. The CDR3 length is 14 residues. The CDR3 protein is CASSYPGGLTEAFF. The CDR3 nucleotides are TGTGCCAGTAGTTACCCAGGGGGCCTCACGGAAGCTTTCTTT.

V is TRBV7-6 and J is TRBJ1-1; possibly TRBD1 for D (5 bases). The V end lost 0 bases, the J end lost 5 bases, and 10 bases lay between the germline ends. This CDR3 has 14 residues. Germline CDR1 SGHVS, CDR2 FNYEAQ. The CDR3 reads CASSLAGGWTEAFF. CDR3 in DNA: TGTGCCAGCAGCTTAGCGGGGGGTTGGACTGAAGCTTTCTTT.

The chain couples TRBV28 to TRBJ1-1; 8 nucleotides align to TRBD1. J lost 8 bases, V lost 3 bases, and 14 bases had no gene match. The CDR3 sequence is 16 residues long. Per germline, CDR1 MDHEN and CDR2 SYDVKM. The CDR3 DNA follows: TGTGCCAGCAGTTTTTCCGGACAGGGCGCTCTGGGGGAAGCTTTCTTT. It encodes CASSFSGQGALGEAFF.

J is TRBJ2-5 and V is TRBV6-5, with a possible D match to TRBD1 (6 bases). The CDR3 is made up of 16 amino acids. Trimming took off 0 bases at V and 3 bases at J, with 14 bases between the two ends. From germline, CDR1 is MNHEY and CDR2 SVGAGI. The CDR3 DNA reads TGTGCCAGCAGTTACTCGATAGGGACAAGAAAAGAGACCCAGTACTTC. This codes for CASSYSIGTRKETQYF.

V and J are TRBV3-1 (or the pseudogene TRBV3-2) and TRBJ2-5; possible D gene TRBD2, 6 bases. Germline CDR1 reads LGHDT; CDR2 reads YNNKEL (reference sequence). The CDR3 extends over 16 amino acids. Trimming took off 4 bases at V and 5 bases at J, with 20 bases between the two ends. This chain's CDR3 is CASSPRSGWAGETQYF. For the CDR3, the DNA is TGTGCCAGCAGCCCAAGGAGCGGGTGGGCCGGGGAGACCCAGTACTTC.

The V and J genes are TRBV18 and TRBJ1-6; tentatively, D is TRBD1 (6 bases). The CDR3 is 14 residues long. Per germline, CDR1 KGHSH and CDR2 LQKENI. The V end lost 6 bases, the J end lost 8 bases, and 14 bases lay between the germline ends. The CDR3 region is CASSLGAGDSPLHF. The CDR3 DNA follows: TGTGCCAGCTCCCTCGGGGCAGGGGATTCACCCCTCCACTTT.

V and J are TRBV11-1 and TRBJ2-1, with a weak D call TRBD2 (5 bases). The germline V and J ends were trimmed by 3 bases and 12 bases, with 9 bases remaining between them. The CDR3 contains 11 residues. Germline assignment: CDR1 SGHAT and CDR2 FQDESV (reference sequence). DNA of the CDR3: TGTGCCAGCAGCTTTAGCGATAGGCAGTTCTTC. Translation: CASSFSDRQFF.

For the CDR3, the DNA is TGTGCCAGCAGTTCCCCCTCCTTTTATGGCTACACCTTC. This gives the protein CASSSPSFYGYTF. The V gene is TRBV12-3 or TRBV12-4, the J gene TRBJ1-2; the D is unclear. Trimming shortened V by 4 bases and J by 5 bases, and 11 bases separated the two germline ends. The CDR3 sequence is 13 residues long.

The V gene is TRBV10-1, the J gene TRBJ2-7; TRBD2 might be the D (6 bases). This CDR3 has 14 residues. CDR1 WNHNN and CDR2 SYGVQD come from the germline V gene (reference sequence). The V and J ends lost 0 bases and 6 bases respectively, with 12 bases between them. The CDR3 DNA reads TGCGCCAGCAGTGAGTCGAGGATCGGGGGCGAGCAGTACTTC. Translation: CASSESRIGGEQYF.

The chain has TRBV14 and TRBJ1-2, with TRBD1 matching over 7 bases. The V gene's germline CDR1 is SGHDN and CDR2 FVKESK. V was clipped by 4 bases and J by 2 bases; unmatched bases: 1. The CDR3 extends over 13 amino acids. This CDR3 is CASSPTGNYGYTF. The CDR3 region has the DNA TGTGCCAGCAGCCCGACAGGGAACTATGGCTACACCTTC.